Listed here are 6 T cell receptor beta chains from one sample, sequenced in a study of CD8+CD57+ T cells in acquired aplastic anemia. The sequenced patients had an expansion of CD8+CD57+ cells seen by flow cytometry. The template used for profiling TCR beta VDJ and CDR3 was genomic DNA. In TCRdb, the reads were re-called with MiXCR into one record per CDR3 protein. The sample lists some 200,000 distinct CDR3 sequences; approximately 48% were seen once. The sequenced sample consisted of sorted CD4+, CD8+, or CD8+CD57+ T cells (not recorded which) from PBMCs. The receptor source for this set is a human donor with aplastic anemia.

The chain employs TRBV15 and TRBJ2-5, with 8 bases matching TRBD1. Germline V gene lookup returns CDR1 LNHNV and CDR2 YYDKDF (reference sequence). V dropped 0 bases and J dropped 5; count of bases not matched to a gene: 8. CDR3 length: 16 amino acids. CDR3 protein: CATSRERAGGKETQYF. CDR3 in DNA: TGTGCCACCAGCAGAGAGAGGGCAGGGGGCAAGGAGACCCAGTACTTC.

Remarks on this clonotype: The final CDR3 position lacks the conserved phenylalanine or tryptophan, pointing to a likely read error. The V and J genes are TRBV2 and TRBJ1-5; no clear D gene. Trimming removed 7 bases from V and 7 bases from J, with 17 bases in between. The CDR3 is made up of 14 amino acids. In germline, CDR1 is SNHLY, CDR2 FYNNEI. CDR3 sequence reads: CASNLDGVNQPQHS. In DNA form, the CDR3 reads TGTGCCAGCAATCTCGACGGAGTAAACCAGCCCCAGCATTCT.

This clonotype turned up a few times. This chain joins TRBV11-1 and TRBJ1-2; tentatively, D is TRBD1 (5 bases). Germline-derived CDR1 and CDR2 are SGHAT and FQDESV (reference sequence). The CDR3 length is 16 residues. Between the trimmed V and J ends, which lost 4 bases and 6 bases, there was a span of 21 bases. This CDR3 is CASSSHRSRDRHGYTF. The CDR3 DNA reads as TGTGCCAGCAGCTCCCACCGGAGCAGGGATCGGCATGGCTACACCTTC. Complete variable domain (other parts from reference TRBV11-1 and TRBJ1-2): EAEVAQSPRYKITEKSQAVAFWCDPISGHATLYWYRQILGQGPELLVQFQDESVVDDSQLPKDRFSAERLKGVDSTLKIQPAELGDSAMYLCASSSHRSRDRHGYTFGSGTRLTVV.

In its sample, this clonotype was seen a few times. V usage is TRBV29-1 and J usage is TRBJ1-1, with 9 bases that match TRBD1. V gave up 3 bases and J gave up 4 bases; unmatched junction bases: 3. The CDR3 loop spans 13 amino acids. Germline CDR1 is SQVTM and CDR2 is ANQGSEA. The CDR3 spells CSVEGQGLTEAFF. The CDR3, as DNA: TGCAGCGTTGAGGGACAGGGTCTCACTGAAGCTTTCTTT.

This clonotype was counted ten times or more. The chain couples TRBV5-5 to TRBJ1-2; the D is unclear. Between the trimmed V and J ends, which lost 0 bases and 5 bases, there was a span of 14 bases. This CDR3 has 15 amino acids. Per germline, CDR1 SGHKS and CDR2 YYEKEE (reference sequence). The CDR3 protein is CASSLAGRVLYGYTF. The DNA of the CDR3 is TGTGCCAGCAGCTTGGCAGGCCGGGTGCTATATGGCTACACCTTC.

For the CDR3, the DNA is TGTGCCAGTACCATTCGCACTGAAGCTTTCTTT. Translated: CASTIRTEAFF. V is TRBV19 and J is TRBJ1-1; D not certain. Trimming took 7 bases from V and 4 from J, leaving 7 bases between them. Germline V gene sequence: CDR1 LNHDA, CDR2 SQIVND (reference sequence). The CDR3 consists of 11 residues.